A selection of T cell receptor beta chains follows, all from one sample in a study of blood T cell repertoires in COVID-19. Assay used: immunoSEQ multiplex PCR; TCRdb lists only in-frame clones, some missing. Of hundreds of thousands of clones detected, approximately 90% appear once; the ten largest clones hold approximately 4.6%. Sequenced material: peripheral blood. The receptors derive from a man aged 40-49 years with acute or convalescent COVID-19. Both conserved end residues are part of each CDR3. Each record gives: J gene, clone size, D gene, V gene, CDR3 DNA, CDR3 protein. A D gene is named only where the DNA matches it firmly. Clone size is not always given. Where it is, it says once, few, many or a class for expanded clones.

TRBJ2-2 . TRBD1 TRBV11-3 TGTGCCAGCAGCTCTGGACAGGTGAACACCGGGGAGCTGTTTTTT CASSSGQVNTGELFF
TRBJ1-1 . TRBD1 TRBV2 TGTGCCAGCAGTGACTTCAGGACAGGGGGCCGGACCTGGGGGAATGAAGCTTTCTTT CASSDFRTGGRTWGNEAFF
TRBJ2-7 . . TRBV30 TGTGCCTGGAGTGTGGGGAGGGGGTACTACGAGCAGTACTTC CAWSVGRGYYEQYF
TRBJ2-1 . TRBD2 TRBV2 TGTGCCAGCAGTCAGACTAGCGGGAGAGAGCAGTTCTTC CASSQTSGREQFF
TRBJ1-5 . . TRBV30 TGTGCCTGGGCTCTGCGCGGGGACTTCAATCAGCCCCAGCATTTT CAWALRGDFNQPQHF
TRBJ1-3 . . TRBV25-1 TGTGCCAGCAGCCCAACGACGGGGGGAAACACCATATATTTT CASSPTTGGNTIYF
TRBJ1-6 . TRBD1 TRBV5-1 TGCGCCAGCAGCCCCGGGACAGGGGGTCGGATTTCACCCCTCCACTTT CASSPGTGGRISPLHF
TRBJ1-1 few TRBD1 TRBV20-1 TGCAGTGCTAGTGGGCAGGGGGCCGGTGGAGCTTTCTTT CSASGQGAGGAFF
TRBJ1-4 . . TRBV7-9 TGTGCCAGCTCCCGGGGGGGAGGTGAAAAACTGTTTTTT CASSRGGGEKLFF
TRBJ1-6 . . TRBV3-1/TRBV3-2 TGTGCCAGCAGCCAAGGGGCAGGGTTAGGATCACCCCTCCACTTT CASSQGAGLGSPLHF
TRBJ2-7 . . TRBV12-3/TRBV12-4 TGTGCCAGCAGTCCCCCGCGGGACGAGCAGTACTTC CASSPPRDEQYF
TRBJ1-2 . . TRBV5-4 TGTGCCAGCAGCTTTGACAGAAACTATGGCTACACCTTC CASSFDRNYGYTF
TRBJ2-3 . . TRBV5-4 TGTGCCAGCAGCTTGGGCGGGCAGAACACAGATACGCAGTATTTT CASSLGGQNTDTQYF
TRBJ1-2 . . TRBV7-6 TGTGCCAGCAGCTTAGCCGGTAACTATGGCTACACCTTC CASSLAGNYGYTF
TRBJ2-1 . . TRBV18 TGTGCCAGCTCCCCGCTTCCCGGTGAGCAGTTCTTC CASSPLPGEQFF
TRBJ1-5 few . TRBV2 TGTGCCAGCAGTGAGGGAGGAGTTAGGCAGCCCCAGCATTTT CASSEGGVRQPQHF
TRBJ2-2 . . TRBV21-1 TGTGCCAGCAGCACCTTATCAGGGTGGGGGAACACCGGGGAGCTGTTTTTT CASSTLSGWGNTGELFF
TRBJ1-5 . . TRBV4-1 TGCGCCAGCAGCCACCTGGACCGGGGAAAGCCCCAGCATTTT CASSHLDRGKPQHF
TRBJ1-5 . TRBD1 TRBV5-6 TGTGCCAGCAGCTCCGCCGGGACAGCTACCAATCAGCCCCAGCATTTT CASSSAGTATNQPQHF
TRBJ2-7 . TRBD1 TRBV19 TGTGCCAGTAGTAGGGACAGGCGTTACGAGCAGTACTTC CASSRDRRYEQYF
TRBJ1-1 . TRBD1 TRBV12-5 TGTGCTAGTGGTTTCGGGACAGGATTTCGGAACACTGAAGCTTTCTTT CASGFGTGFRNTEAFF
TRBJ1-5 . . TRBV6-5 TGTGCCAGCACCCCCCGACACCATAGCAATCAGCCCCAGCATTTT CASTPRHHSNQPQHF
TRBJ1-2 . TRBD1 TRBV14 TGTGCCAGCAGCCAGACAGGGGCGCGCGTCTATGGCTACACCTTC CASSQTGARVYGYTF
TRBJ2-3 . . TRBV12-3/TRBV12-4 TGTGCCAGCAGTTTACTCACAGATACGCAGTATTTT CASSLLTDTQYF
TRBJ1-2 . . TRBV5-6 TGTGCCAGCAGCCCGGTCGGGGTGAACTATGGCTACACCTTC CASSPVGVNYGYTF
TRBJ1-2 . . TRBV4-2 TGTGCCAGCAGCCAACCAGGGGCTCCCTATGGCTACACCTTC CASSQPGAPYGYTF
TRBJ1-1 . . TRBV2 TGTGCCAGCGGGGGAGGGGCAGGAACTGAAGCTTTCTTT CASGGGAGTEAFF